The 10 T cell receptor beta chains presented below share a single source sample, sequenced in a study of CD4+ T cells in melanoma. Sequenced by immunoSEQ multiplex PCR; TCRdb stores in-frame clones only, minus some. The sample lists about 15,000 clones; approximately 83% were seen once. The specimen was cells from a culture (not recorded whether cultured in vitro). Receptors originate from a human donor with melanoma.

In this sample, this clone turned up a few times. V is TRBV30 and J is TRBJ1-5, with 8 positions matching TRBD1. The CDR3 is 13 residues long. V lost 3 bases to trimming and J lost 2 bases; unmatched junction nucleotides: 0. Germline lookup yields CDR1 GTSNPN and CDR2 SVGIG (reference sequence). CDR3 loop: CAWRGQGNQPQHF. In DNA form, the CDR3 reads TGTGCCTGGAGGGGACAGGGCAATCAGCCCCAGCATTTT.

The gene calls are TRBV5-1 and TRBJ2-1; D call uncertain. The germline gives CDR1 SGHRS, CDR2 YFSETQ. This CDR3 has 14 amino acids. V dropped 1 base and J dropped 5 bases, with 10 bases sitting between them. CDR3 sequence reads: CASSLKGRNNEQFF. For the CDR3, the DNA is TGCGCCAGCAGCTTGAAAGGCCGAAACAATGAGCAGTTCTTC.

Only one count was recorded for this clone. The gene calls are TRBV18 and TRBJ2-1; 7 bases agree with TRBD2. The CDR3 extends over 15 amino acids. The V gene end was trimmed by 1 base and the J gene end by 10 bases; junction bases not matched to a gene: 10. CDR1 is KGHSH and CDR2 is LQKENI in the germline V gene. The CDR3 loop is CASSPLWARGDEQFF. CDR3 DNA: TGTGCCAGCTCACCACTATGGGCCCGGGGGGACGAGCAGTTCTTC.

This clone has only a few counts. The V gene is TRBV30, the J gene TRBJ1-2, with TRBD1 as a possible D gene (6 bases). The CDR3 covers 17 residues. From germline, CDR1 is GTSNPN and CDR2 SVGIG (reference sequence). The germline V and J ends were trimmed by 0 bases and 4 bases, with 21 bases remaining between them. The CDR3 DNA follows: TGTGCCTGGAGTGTACGTTGGGGGGCCCGGACTCTCTATGGCTACACCTTC. Translated: CAWSVRWGARTLYGYTF.

This chain connects TRBV7-9 to TRBJ2-7; D is unclear. Trimming pared 1 base from V and 5 bases from J, leaving 9 bases between. This CDR3 has 13 residues. Germline V gene sequence: CDR1 SEHNR, CDR2 FQNEAQ (reference sequence). The CDR3 bases are TGTGCCAGCAGCTTAGATGCTACACACGAGCAGTACTTC. Amino acids: CASSLDATHEQYF.

This clone was counted between two and nine times. The chain couples TRBV5-1 to TRBJ2-5, with a possible D match to TRBD1 (5 bases). The V gene lost 3 bases and the J gene lost 4 bases, with 22 bases spanning the gap. From germline, CDR1 is SGHRS and CDR2 YFSETQ. CDR3 size: 17 residues. The CDR3 nucleotides read TGCGCCAGCAGCTCCCAAATTTTAGGGCAGGGCGGAGAGACCCAGTACTTC. Protein product: CASSSQILGQGGETQYF.

The chain couples TRBV5-4 to TRBJ1-6; weak D call: TRBD1 (6 bases). The germline V gene has CDR1 SGHNT and CDR2 YYREEE (reference sequence). The CDR3 contains 17 residues. V gave up 4 bases and J gave up 0 bases, with 14 bases separating them. The CDR3 DNA sequence: TGTGCCAGCAGCCCGGGGGGGGCGGCCTCCTATAATTCACCCCTCCACTTT. This sequence encodes CASSPGGAASYNSPLHF.

The chain is built from TRBV19 and TRBJ1-2; weak D call: TRBD1 (6 bases). V lost 2 bases and J lost 8, with 18 bases in between. Germline loops: CDR1 LNHDA, CDR2 SQIVND (reference sequence). CDR3 size: 15 residues. The CDR3 sequence is CASSISRTELLGYTF. CDR3 nucleotide sequence: TGTGCCAGTAGTATATCCCGGACAGAACTATTGGGCTACACCTTC.

The V and J genes are TRBV7-8 and TRBJ2-6; 9 bases map to TRBD1. V was clipped by 10 bases and J by 1 base; unmatched bases: 11. The CDR3 sequence is 17 residues long. Germline CDR1 reads SGHVS; CDR2 reads FQNEAQ. For the CDR3, the DNA is TGTGCCACCAAGAAGGGACAGGGCTCTTCTGGGGCCAACGTCCTGACTTTC. Translated: CATKKGQGSSGANVLTF.

This sequence joins TRBV5-1 and TRBJ1-1; 7 nucleotides match TRBD1. In germline, CDR1 is SGHRS, CDR2 YFSETQ. Trimming removed 5 bases from V and 1 base from J; junction bases left unmatched: 14. The CDR3 has 17 amino acids. CDR3 sequence reads: CASSLPGGTVWNTEAFF. The DNA of the CDR3 is TGCGCCAGCAGTTTACCCGGGGGGACAGTGTGGAACACTGAAGCTTTCTTT.